These T cell receptor beta chains were read from a single sample in a study of blood T cells in healthy people across ages. Each CDR3 protein is one row after TCRdb ran MiXCR on the 5' RACE reads. In the table there are 1.5 million to 2 million distinct CDR3 sequences, less than 50% of which are singletons. Sequenced input: blood. The receptors come from a woman in her forties in good health. The CDR3 runs from the conserved cysteine through the conserved F or W.

cdr3_length,j_call,v_call,cdr3_aa
16,TRBJ1-2,TRBV4-1,CASSQGDRSPNYGYTF
12,TRBJ2-1,TRBV28,CATSSIGNEQFF
14,TRBJ2-7,TRBV19,CTSSIGERSYEQYF
15,TRBJ1-5,TRBV20-1,CSARVPGNSNQPQHF
17,TRBJ2-2,TRBV6-5,CASSYVPVPAGTGELFF
15,TRBJ1-2,TRBV6-5,CASSFGRISPYGYTF
16,TRBJ2-3,TRBV29-1,CSVRFLAGISTDTQYF
17,TRBJ2-5,TRBV5-6,CASSLFYGGGERETQYF
15,TRBJ1-2,TRBV6-5,CASTGRAGGDYGYTF
17,TRBJ2-1,TRBV27,CASSLGTSGGDYNEQFF
16,TRBJ2-5,TRBV27,CASSLYRDRFQETQYF
16,TRBJ2-5,TRBV14,CASSSTFLAGGETQYF
15,TRBJ2-1,TRBV20-1,CSARMGGYGFDEQFF
15,TRBJ2-1,TRBV20-1,CSASGTGGRKNEQFF
12,TRBJ2-3,TRBV29-1,CSVEKATDTQYF
13,TRBJ2-5,TRBV20-1,CSAWRDNQETQYF
13,TRBJ1-1,TRBV20-1,CSARERWSTEAFF
15,TRBJ1-1,TRBV25-1,CASSGTGIMNTEAFF
14,TRBJ2-5,TRBV12-3/TRBV12-4,CASSLPGLPETQYF
12,TRBJ2-3,TRBV29-1,CSAGDSTDTQYF
21,TRBJ2-3,TRBV6-5,CASSYLGSGTGALPVSDTQYF
14,TRBJ2-3,TRBV5-1,CAGRLAGSTDTQYF
14,TRBJ2-5,TRBV5-1,CASSSGVGTETQYF
12,TRBJ2-1,TRBV20-1,CSASGVGNEQFF
14,TRBJ2-1,TRBV6-2/TRBV6-3,CASSYAGGLNEQFF
13,TRBJ2-5,TRBV20-1,CSAHEGGEETQYF
18,TRBJ2-7,TRBV7-8,CASSLSSPRTSGGSEQYF
12,TRBJ1-2,TRBV6-6,CASTPQGWGYTF
13,TRBJ1-2,TRBV20-1,CSALALANYGHTF
15,TRBJ2-5,TRBV6-5,CASSYAGLAQETQYF
12,TRBJ1-4,TRBV7-2,CASSSAARGLFF
11,.,TRBV12-3/TRBV12-4,CASSSYGEQFF
14,TRBJ1-2,TRBV27,CASSFSGRNYGYTF
15,TRBJ2-3,TRBV7-2,CASERRQGEADTQYF
13,TRBJ2-5,TRBV24-1,CATSVEGFETQYF
15,TRBJ2-1,TRBV5-1,CASSFGTSGAGEQFF
14,TRBJ2-7,TRBV27,CASSVRQGSYEQYF
14,TRBJ2-7,TRBV7-9,CASSFDPDSYEQYF
15,TRBJ2-7,TRBV20-1,CSAPSNNRGGYEQYF
15,TRBJ2-3,TRBV12-5,CASGLAQGRTDTQYF
15,TRBJ2-5,TRBV27,CASSSSAGPQEAQYF
14,TRBJ1-1,TRBV24-1,CATSGQGEYTEAFF
16,TRBJ1-2,TRBV6-5,CASRSTGHSRPYGYTF
22,TRBJ2-7,TRBV7-6,CASSLSAGPTLSRPFFHYEQYF
15,TRBJ1-2,TRBV7-2,CASSLRRASAYGYTF
11,TRBJ1-5,TRBV24-1,CATSEVGPQHF
14,TRBJ1-3,TRBV3-1,CASSQGQGENTIYF
16,TRBJ2-5,TRBV7-6,CASSLVEPRAQETQYF
13,.,TRBV6-5,CASSYGEGSEQYF
13,TRBJ2-3,TRBV2,CASSDRGIRTQYF
15,TRBJ1-2,TRBV4-1,CASSQTGAFGYGYTF
12,TRBJ2-7,TRBV10-2,CASTQGTHEQYF
15,TRBJ1-5,TRBV28,CASSIPGGGRQPQHF
18,TRBJ1-2,TRBV20-1,CSAIARPGQDYTNDGYTF
16,TRBJ1-2,TRBV7-9,CASSQLEEAPDYGYTF
14,TRBJ2-1,TRBV6-5,CASRTGTGANEQFF